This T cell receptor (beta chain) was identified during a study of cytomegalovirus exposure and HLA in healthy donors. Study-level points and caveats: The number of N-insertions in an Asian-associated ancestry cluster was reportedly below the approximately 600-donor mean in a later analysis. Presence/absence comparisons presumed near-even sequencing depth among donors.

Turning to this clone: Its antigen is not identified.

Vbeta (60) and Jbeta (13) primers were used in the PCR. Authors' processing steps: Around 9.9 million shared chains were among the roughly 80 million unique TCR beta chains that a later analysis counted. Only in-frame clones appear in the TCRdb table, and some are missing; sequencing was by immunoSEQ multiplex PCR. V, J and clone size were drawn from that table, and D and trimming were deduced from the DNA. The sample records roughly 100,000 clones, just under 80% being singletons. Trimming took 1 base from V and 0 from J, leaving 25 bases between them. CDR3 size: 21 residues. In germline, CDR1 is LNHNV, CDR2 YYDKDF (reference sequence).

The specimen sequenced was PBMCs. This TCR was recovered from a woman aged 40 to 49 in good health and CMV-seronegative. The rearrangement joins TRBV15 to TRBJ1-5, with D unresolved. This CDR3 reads CATSRGAAAFPHLGSNQPQHF. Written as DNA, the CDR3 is TGTGCCACCAGCAGAGGAGCGGCCGCGTTCCCCCATCTAGGTAGCAATCAGCCCCAGCATTTT.